The 20 T cell receptor beta chains given below trace back to one sample, sequenced in a study of blood T cell repertoires in COVID-19. The table came from immunoSEQ multiplex PCR; TCRdb's copy has only in-frame clones and leaves some out. Of approximately 190,000 clones detected, 85% to 90% appear once; the ten largest clones hold 5% to 6.5%. Sequencing input: peripheral blood. Receptors originate from a man aged 40-50 years with active or convalescent COVID-19.

The V call is TRBV4-2, the J call TRBJ2-7, with 8 bases that match TRBD2. V was clipped by 3 bases and J by 1 base; unmatched bases: 2. The CDR3 spans 14 residues. Per germline, CDR1 LGHNA and CDR2 YNFKEQ. The CDR3 region has the DNA TGTGCCAGCAGCCAGGCGGGAGGATCCTACGAGCAGTACTTC. Encoded protein: CASSQAGGSYEQYF.

V and J are TRBV19 and TRBJ1-5, with TRBD1 matching over 9 bases. The CDR3 is 16 residues long. J lost 2 bases, V lost 7 bases, and 9 bases had no gene match. CDR1 and CDR2 (germline): LNHDA, SQIVND (reference sequence). For the CDR3, the DNA is TGTGCCAGTAATTACAGGGGGCTAACGGGCAATCAGCCCCAGCATTTT. Translating it yields CASNYRGLTGNQPQHF.

The sample holds a few counts of this clone. V usage is TRBV19 and J usage is TRBJ1-6, with D perhaps matching TRBD1 (5 bases). Germline assignment: CDR1 LNHDA and CDR2 SQIVND (reference sequence). The CDR3 totals 13 residues. Trimming shortened V by 7 bases and J by 10 bases, and 14 bases separated the two germline ends. The CDR3 loop reads CASNDSRRSPLHF. Here the CDR3 DNA reads TGTGCCAGTAACGACAGTCGGCGATCACCCCTCCACTTT.

The chain links TRBV29-1 to TRBJ2-6; TRBD1 agrees at 7 bases. V was clipped by 4 bases and J by 6 bases; unmatched bases: 6. Germline CDR1 is SQVTM and CDR2 is ANQGSEA. This CDR3 is built from 14 residues. CDR3: CSVGQGGSANVLTF. In nucleotides, the CDR3 is TGCAGCGTTGGACAGGGTGGATCGGCCAACGTCCTGACTTTC.

The gene calls are TRBV12-3 or TRBV12-4 and TRBJ2-7; D gene uncertain. The germline V and J ends were trimmed by 1 base and 3 bases, with 7 bases remaining between them. The CDR3 covers 13 residues. CDR3 sequence (DNA): TGTGCCAGCAGTTTAGTATCACTCTACGAGCAGTACTTC. As protein: CASSLVSLYEQYF.

The V call is TRBV28, the J call TRBJ1-4, with TRBD1 as a possible D gene (5 bases). CDR3 size: 15 residues. The V gene lost 4 bases and the J gene lost 5 bases, with 14 bases spanning the gap. From germline, CDR1 is MDHEN and CDR2 SYDVKM. The CDR3 here is CASSSGQGRNEKLFF. The CDR3 nucleotides read TGTGCCAGCAGTTCGGGTCAGGGAAGGAATGAAAAACTGTTTTTT.

Only one count was recorded for this clone. The rearrangement links TRBV18 to TRBJ2-2; no clear D. Trimming took 2 bases from V and 4 from J, leaving 5 bases between them. The CDR3 is made up of 13 amino acids. Germline CDR1 and CDR2: KGHSH and LQKENI. The CDR3 sequence is CASSPESTGELFF. CDR3 nucleotides: TGTGCCAGCTCACCAGAGTCCACCGGGGAGCTGTTTTTT. Variable domain in full (rest from reference TRBV18 and TRBJ2-2): NAGVMQNPRHLVRRRGQEARLRCSPMKGHSHVYWYRQLPEEGLKFMVYLQKENIIDESGMPKERFSAEFPKEGPSILRIQQVVRGDSAAYFCASSPESTGELFFGEGSRLTVL.

As to this clone: This sample also contains other DNA sequences that code for the same CDR3. The chain recombines TRBV5-5 with TRBJ1-3; the match to TRBD1 covers 7 bases. Germline V gene lookup returns CDR1 SGHKS and CDR2 YYEKEE (reference sequence). The CDR3 totals 18 residues. With V trimmed by 0 bases and J by 0 bases, 9 bases remained unmatched. This CDR3 is CASSLAGTDSFSGNTIYF. In DNA, the CDR3 is TGTGCCAGCAGCTTGGCCGGGACAGATTCCTTCTCTGGAAACACCATATATTTT.

In regard to this clone: Other DNA sequences in this sample translate to the same CDR3. The CDR3 sequence: CASSQGQGAGNTIYF. In nucleotides, the CDR3 is TGCGCCAGCAGCCAGGGACAGGGGGCTGGAAACACCATATATTTT. This chain links TRBV4-1 with TRBJ1-3, with 11 bases lining up with TRBD1. V shed 3 bases and J 2 bases; nucleotides not matched to a gene: 0. The germline V gene encodes CDR1 MGHRA and CDR2 YSYEKL. This CDR3 spans 15 amino acids.

V usage is TRBV4-1 and J usage is TRBJ2-1; a possible D gene is TRBD2 (6 bases). The V gene's germline CDR1 is MGHRA and CDR2 YSYEKL. The CDR3 runs to 16 residues. The V and J ends lost 3 bases and 7 bases respectively, with 19 bases between them. The CDR3 reads CASSQPPGGVNNEQFF. CDR3 bases: TGCGCCAGCAGCCAGCCCCCCGGGGGAGTGAATAATGAGCAGTTCTTC.

The chain has TRBV24-1 and TRBJ1-2; tentative D call: TRBD1 (6 bases). The CDR3 runs 15 residues. V lost 4 bases and J lost 4, with 15 bases in between. Germline-derived CDR1 and CDR2 are KGHDR and SFDVKD. DNA of the CDR3: TGTGCCACCAGTGACCCCATCACAGGGCCCTATGGCTACACCTTC. Translating gives CATSDPITGPYGYTF.

CDR3 DNA: TGTGCCAGCAGCCCTAACCGGGGACAGCCTAACTATGGCTACACCTTC. It translates to CASSPNRGQPNYGYTF. V gene TRBV7-6 combines with J gene TRBJ1-2; TRBD1 aligns across 7 bases. V lost 5 bases, J lost 0 bases, and 9 bases stayed unmatched. In germline, CDR1 is SGHVS, CDR2 FNYEAQ. This CDR3 is 16 amino acids long.

The V call is TRBV6-6, the J call TRBJ2-3; possible D gene TRBD1, 6 bases. Germline lookup yields CDR1 MNHNY and CDR2 SVGAGI (reference sequence). This CDR3 has 14 amino acids. V dropped 6 bases and J dropped 2 bases, with 12 bases sitting between them. The DNA of the CDR3 is TGTGCCAGCAGACGACAGGCTAACACAGATACGCAGTATTTT. Its translation is CASRRQANTDTQYF.

This chain uses TRBV19 with TRBJ1-4; the D is unclear. Trimming shortened V by 5 bases and J by 3 bases, and 22 bases separated the two germline ends. Germline loops: CDR1 LNHDA, CDR2 SQIVND (reference sequence). The CDR3 covers 18 residues. CDR3 protein: CASSLWEVRGGSNEKLFF. The CDR3 nucleotides are TGTGCCAGTAGTCTCTGGGAAGTTCGCGGAGGTTCTAATGAAAAACTGTTTTTT.

The rearrangement uses TRBV5-5 and TRBJ2-1, with 7 nucleotides matching TRBD2. V lost 7 bases and J lost 5; bases outside the gene matches: 6. This CDR3 has 13 amino acids. Germline V gene data show CDR1 as SGHKS and CDR2 as YYEKEE (reference sequence). The CDR3 nucleotides are TGTGCCAGCCCAGGGACTAACCACAATGAGCAGTTCTTC. Encoded protein: CASPGTNHNEQFF.

The rearrangement links TRBV7-2 to TRBJ1-3, with a tentative D call TRBD1 (5 bases). This CDR3 region has 14 residues. Germline loops: CDR1 SGHTA, CDR2 FQGNSA. V shed 1 base and J shed 5 bases, with 9 bases lying between them. The chain's CDR3 is CASSLDGARNTIYF. CDR3 sequence (DNA): TGTGCCAGCAGCTTAGATGGGGCCAGAAACACCATATATTTT.

The chain recombines TRBV18 with TRBJ1-4; 9 bases are shared with TRBD1. Germline CDR1 is KGHSH and CDR2 is LQKENI. J gave up 7 bases and V 5 bases, and 5 bases lay outside the gene matches. The CDR3 is 14 residues long. CDR3 DNA: TGTGCCAGCTCATCACAGGGGGCTTCTGAAAAACTGTTTTTT. Its translation: CASSSQGASEKLFF.

The chain uses TRBV7-9 and TRBJ2-3; D may be TRBD2 (7 bases). Trimming shortened V by 0 bases and J by 4 bases, and 17 bases separated the two germline ends. Germline CDR1 and CDR2: SEHNR and FQNEAQ (reference sequence). The CDR3 loop spans 17 amino acids. CDR3 region: CASSLAGGGSLPDTQYF. The CDR3 nucleotides read TGTGCCAGCAGCTTAGCGGGGGGCGGGAGTCTCCCAGATACGCAGTATTTT.

This chain links TRBV7-9 with TRBJ1-1; 7 bases line up with TRBD1. The CDR3 covers 14 residues. V shed 2 bases and J 4 bases; nucleotides not matched to a gene: 4. CDR1 and CDR2 from the germline V gene are SEHNR and FQNEAQ (reference sequence). CDR3 protein: CASSLRQGSTEAFF. The CDR3, as DNA: TGTGCCAGCAGCTTACGACAGGGTAGCACTGAAGCTTTCTTT.

This chain uses TRBV6-6 with TRBJ1-6; 7 bases agree with TRBD1. This CDR3 has 15 residues. The V segment lost 6 bases and the J segment 10 bases; nucleotides outside the gene matches: 12. Germline V gene data show CDR1 as MNHNY and CDR2 as SVGAGI (reference sequence). Here the CDR3 reads CASSPRDRRGSPLHF. The DNA of the CDR3 is TGTGCCAGCAGCCCACGGGACAGACGAGGCTCACCCCTCCACTTT.